This T cell receptor (beta chain) was identified in a study of blood T cell repertoires in COVID-19. Study at large: The study drew acute and convalescent COVID-19 samples from the United States, Italy and Spain. The analysed material was cDNA or gDNA that came from T cells, B-cell-depleted T cells, or PBMCs.

The protocol was immunoSEQ multiplex PCR, while the TCRdb copy is restricted to in-frame clones and leaves out a portion. Found here are 260,000 or so clones, approximately 88% of them singletons; the top ten hold roughly 1.2%. Individuals drawn from 24 US areas were roughly 18 to 100 years old. Germline V gene data show CDR1 as MDHEN and CDR2 as SYDVKM. V trimming: 7 bases; J trimming: 4 bases; junction bases outside the gene matches: 12. The CDR3 length is 16 residues. The receptor was isolated from a middle-aged woman with acute COVID-19. The sample was PBMCs or T cells enriched from blood (not recorded which). The rearrangement joins TRBV28 to TRBJ1-5; 8 bases agree with TRBD1. CDR3 region: CASITNRGWVNQPQHF. The CDR3 region has the DNA TGTGCCAGCATTACCAACAGGGGGTGGGTGAATCAGCCCCAGCATTTT.